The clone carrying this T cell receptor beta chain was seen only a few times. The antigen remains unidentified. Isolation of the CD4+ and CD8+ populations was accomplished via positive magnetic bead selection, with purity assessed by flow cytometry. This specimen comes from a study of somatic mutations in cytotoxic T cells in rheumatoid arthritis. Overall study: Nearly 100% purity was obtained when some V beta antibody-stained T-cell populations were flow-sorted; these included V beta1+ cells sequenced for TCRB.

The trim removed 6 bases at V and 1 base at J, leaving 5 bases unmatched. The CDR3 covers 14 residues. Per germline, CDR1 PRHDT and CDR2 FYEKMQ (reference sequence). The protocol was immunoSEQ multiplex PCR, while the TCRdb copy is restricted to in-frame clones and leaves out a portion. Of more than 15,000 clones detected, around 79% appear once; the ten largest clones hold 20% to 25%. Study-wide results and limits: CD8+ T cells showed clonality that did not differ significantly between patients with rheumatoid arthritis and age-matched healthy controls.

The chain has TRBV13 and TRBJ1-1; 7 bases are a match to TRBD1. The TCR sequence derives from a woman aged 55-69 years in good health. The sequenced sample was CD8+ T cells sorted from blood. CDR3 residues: CASRDDRENTEAFF. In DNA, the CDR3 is TGTGCCAGCAGAGATGACAGGGAGAACACTGAAGCTTTCTTT.